Following are 15 T cell receptor beta chains from one sample sequenced in a study of blood T cell repertoires in COVID-19. Method: immunoSEQ multiplex PCR; TCRdb's copy keeps in-frame clones and lacks some. The sample yields 150,000 to 250,000 clones, 75% to 85% seen once. The sample consisted of peripheral blood. All receptors come from a woman aged 40-49 years with COVID-19, enrolled during active disease.

The chain is built from TRBV5-5 and TRBJ1-5; maybe TRBD1 (5 bases). V was cut by 4 bases and J by 0 bases, with 14 bases left in between. Germline lookup yields CDR1 SGHKS and CDR2 YYEKEE (reference sequence). The CDR3 loop spans 16 amino acids. CDR3: CASSLEGGTSNQPQHF. As DNA, the CDR3 is TGTGCCAGCAGCCTGGAGGGAGGGACTAGCAATCAGCCCCAGCATTTT.

The rearrangement links TRBV19 to TRBJ2-1; 11 bases fit TRBD2. The CDR3 contains 13 residues. In germline, CDR1 is LNHDA, CDR2 SQIVND (reference sequence). The junction had 1 base not matched to a gene; V was cut back by 4 bases and J by 8 bases. CDR3 bases: TGTGCCAGTAGTACGACTAGCGGGGATGAGCAGTTCTTC. Translated, it gives CASSTTSGDEQFF.

The chain has TRBV19 and TRBJ1-1; tentatively, D is TRBD1 (6 bases). V lost 4 bases and J 4 bases, leaving 22 bases between the germline ends. The CDR3 totals 17 residues. The V gene's germline CDR1 is LNHDA and CDR2 SQIVND (reference sequence). CDR3 DNA sequence: TGTGCCAGTAGTACCTCCCGGGGGGCAGGGGTGGGCACTGAAGCTTTCTTT. Residues: CASSTSRGAGVGTEAFF. The whole variable domain, remainder taken from reference TRBV19 and TRBJ1-1, is DGGITQSPKYLFRKEGQNVTLSCEQNLNHDAMYWYRQDPGQGLRLIYYSQIVNDFQKGDIAEGYSVSREKKESFPLTVTSAQKNPTAFYLCASSTSRGAGVGTEAFFGQGTRLTVV.

This clone appeared a single time. The V gene is TRBV6-5, the J gene TRBJ2-3, with D perhaps matching TRBD1 (6 bases). Trimming left V 0 bases short and J 2 bases short, with 9 bases between. This CDR3 is built from 15 residues. The V gene's germline CDR1 is MNHEY and CDR2 SVGAGI. CDR3 sequence: CASSYSTGNTDTQYF. The CDR3 region has the DNA TGTGCCAGCAGTTACTCTACAGGGAACACAGATACGCAGTATTTT.

The rearrangement links TRBV7-6 to TRBJ2-3, with 9 bases matching TRBD2. This CDR3 contains 14 residues. Germline V lookup: CDR1 SGHVS, CDR2 FNYEAQ. Losses at the gene ends were 5 bases for V and 2 bases for J; bases not matched to a gene: 2. The CDR3 nucleotides read TGTGCCAGCAGCCAGCGGGAGGTCACAGATACGCAGTATTTT. Its protein is CASSQREVTDTQYF.

This clone was picked up one time. The chain is built from TRBV6-6 and TRBJ2-5; D might be TRBD1 (5 bases). Germline CDR1 MNHNY, CDR2 SVGAGI (reference sequence). The length of the CDR3 is 13 residues. Trimming shortened V by 2 bases and J by 4 bases, and 8 bases separated the two germline ends. The DNA of the CDR3 is TGTGCCAGCAGTTACGACCAGGGAGAGACCCAGTACTTC. Its translation is CASSYDQGETQYF.

This rearrangement joins TRBV15 to TRBJ1-1; D is ambiguous. The V gene's germline CDR1 is LNHNV and CDR2 YYDKDF (reference sequence). V was clipped by 1 base and J by 8 bases, with 11 bases between them. This CDR3 is built from 13 residues. CDR3 loop: CATSRGPAGEAFF. The CDR3 coding sequence is TGTGCCACCAGCAGAGGGCCGGCAGGCGAAGCTTTCTTT.

The gene calls are TRBV5-1 and TRBJ2-7; D not resolved. This CDR3 has 13 residues. V lost 3 bases and J lost 0, with 7 bases in between. CDR1 SGHRS and CDR2 YFSETQ come from the germline V gene. In nucleotides, the CDR3 is TGCGCCAGCAGCTCCGCTAGCTCCTACGAGCAGTACTTC. Amino acid sequence: CASSSASSYEQYF.

V usage is TRBV10-1 and J usage is TRBJ1-5, with a weak D call TRBD1 (6 bases). The CDR3 runs to 14 residues. The V end was cut by 4 bases, the J end by 7 bases, with 14 bases between. Germline assignment: CDR1 WNHNN and CDR2 SYGVQD (reference sequence). The CDR3 sequence: CASSGGGPDQPQHF. For the CDR3, the DNA is TGCGCCAGCAGTGGGGGGGGCCCCGACCAGCCCCAGCATTTT.

In this sample, this clone turned up a few times. The gene calls are TRBV7-9 and TRBJ1-5, with TRBD1 matching 9 bases. The length of the CDR3 is 19 residues. Losses at the gene ends were 1 base for V and 6 bases for J; bases not matched to a gene: 16. Germline V lookup: CDR1 SEHNR, CDR2 FQNEAQ (reference sequence). The CDR3 is CASSLGTGEVAALSQPQHF. CDR3 DNA sequence: TGTGCCAGCAGCTTAGGGACAGGGGAAGTAGCTGCCCTTTCTCAGCCCCAGCATTTT.

The rearrangement links TRBV7-7 to TRBJ2-2; 9 positions agree with TRBD1. The trim removed 5 bases at V and 4 bases at J, leaving 5 bases unmatched. CDR3 length equals 15 residues. Germline V CDR1 and CDR2: SSHAT, FNYEAQ (reference sequence). Written as DNA, the CDR3 is TGTGCCAGCAGCCCGAGACAGGGGGGCACCGGGGAGCTGTTTTTT. Translated: CASSPRQGGTGELFF.

The chain joins TRBV7-6 to TRBJ1-2, with 12 bases identical to TRBD1. V shed 5 bases and J 8 bases; nucleotides not matched to a gene: 3. Germline CDR1 is SGHVS and CDR2 is FNYEAQ. The CDR3 consists of 13 residues. The CDR3 loop reads CASSAGTGGGYTF. CDR3 nucleotide sequence: TGTGCCAGCAGCGCCGGGACAGGGGGCGGCTACACCTTC.

The chain recombines TRBV29-1 with TRBJ2-1; possible D gene TRBD1, 5 bases. The CDR3 is made up of 11 amino acids. Germline V CDR1 and CDR2: SQVTM, ANQGSEA. V shed 7 bases and J shed 12 bases, with 16 bases lying between them. This chain's CDR3 is CSAGTGHRQFF. In DNA form, the CDR3 reads TGCAGCGCGGGTACAGGACATCGGCAGTTCTTC.

The V call is TRBV12-2, the J call TRBJ2-7; the table names TRBD2, a call not compared with the DNA. TRBV12-2 is flagged as a pseudogene. This CDR3 has 15 amino acids. CDR3 DNA sequence: TGTGCAAGCCACCTTGGAGCGGGAGGGCCGGGGGAGCAGTACTTC. This codes for CASHLGAGGPGEQYF.

This chain links TRBV5-8 with TRBJ2-5; D unclear. The germline gives CDR1 SGHTS, CDR2 YDEGEE. The V and J ends lost 5 bases and 2 bases respectively, with 4 bases between them. This CDR3 comprises 11 residues. The CDR3 region has the DNA TGTGCCAGCAGAACTCAAGAGACCCAGTACTTC. Amino acid sequence: CASRTQETQYF.